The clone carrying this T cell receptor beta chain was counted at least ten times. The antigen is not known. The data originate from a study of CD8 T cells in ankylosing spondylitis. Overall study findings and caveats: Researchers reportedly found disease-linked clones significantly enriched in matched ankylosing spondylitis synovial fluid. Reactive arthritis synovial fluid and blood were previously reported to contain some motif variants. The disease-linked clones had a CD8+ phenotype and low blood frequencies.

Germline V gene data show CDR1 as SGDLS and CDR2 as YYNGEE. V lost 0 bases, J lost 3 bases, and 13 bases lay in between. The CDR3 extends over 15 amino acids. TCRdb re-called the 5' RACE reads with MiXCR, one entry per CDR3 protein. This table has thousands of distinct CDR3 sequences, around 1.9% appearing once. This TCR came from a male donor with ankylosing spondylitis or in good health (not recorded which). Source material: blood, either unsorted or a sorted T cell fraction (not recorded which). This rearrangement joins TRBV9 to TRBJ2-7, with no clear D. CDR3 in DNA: TGTGCCAGCAGCGTAGGGGCAGCTGGCGTCTACGAGCAGTACTTC. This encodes CASSVGAAGVYEQYF.